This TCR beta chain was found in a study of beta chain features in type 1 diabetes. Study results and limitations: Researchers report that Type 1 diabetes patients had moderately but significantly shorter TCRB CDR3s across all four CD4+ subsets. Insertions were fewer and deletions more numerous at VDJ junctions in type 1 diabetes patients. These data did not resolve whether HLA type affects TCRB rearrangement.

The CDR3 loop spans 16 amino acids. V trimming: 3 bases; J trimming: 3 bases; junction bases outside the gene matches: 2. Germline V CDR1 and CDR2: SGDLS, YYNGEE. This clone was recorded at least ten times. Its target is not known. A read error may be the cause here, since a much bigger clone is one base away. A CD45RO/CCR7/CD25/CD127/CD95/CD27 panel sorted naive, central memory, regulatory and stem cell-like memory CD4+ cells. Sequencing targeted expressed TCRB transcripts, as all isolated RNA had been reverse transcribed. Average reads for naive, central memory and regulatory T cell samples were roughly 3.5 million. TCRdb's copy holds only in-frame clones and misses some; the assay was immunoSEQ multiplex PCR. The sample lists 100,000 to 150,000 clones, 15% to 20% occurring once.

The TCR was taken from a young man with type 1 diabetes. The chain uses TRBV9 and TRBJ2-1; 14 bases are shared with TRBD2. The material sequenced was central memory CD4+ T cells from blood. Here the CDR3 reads CASSATSGRGYNEQFF. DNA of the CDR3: TGTGCCAGCAGCGCGACTAGCGGGAGGGGCTACAATGAGCAGTTCTTC.